Each of the 26 T cell receptor beta chains below was sequenced from the same sample in a study of CD8 T cells in Susac syndrome. Random hexamers primed reverse transcription of about 0.5 to 1 ug RNA. Using its own MiXCR run on the immunoSEQ multiplex PCR reads, TCRdb lists one record per CDR3 protein. In the table there are about 130,000 distinct CDR3 sequences, around 85% of which are singletons. Sequenced sample: CD8+ T cells from PBMCs. Receptors originate from a human donor with multiple sclerosis.

This clonotype was observed once. The CDR3 is CARTGGSREAFF. The DNA for the CDR3 is TGTGCCCGCACAGGGGGGTCCAGGGAAGCTTTCTTT. The J gene is TRBJ1-1, the V gene TRBV2; TRBD1 matches at 8 bases. Germline lookup yields CDR1 SNHLY and CDR2 FYNNEI. This CDR3 region has 12 residues. V lost 11 bases, J lost 8 bases, and 10 bases stayed unmatched.

This clonotype was detected a few times. V gene TRBV2 combines with J gene TRBJ2-7; possible D gene TRBD2, 6 bases. The CDR3 extends over 15 amino acids. Trimming stripped 6 bases from V and 3 bases from J, with 18 bases between. The germline CDR1 and CDR2 sequences are SNHLY and FYNNEI. The CDR3 DNA reads as TGTGCCAGCAGCGGTGTCATGAGGGACTTCTACGAGCAGTACTTC. Its protein product is CASSGVMRDFYEQYF. The complete variable domain, with remaining parts taken from reference TRBV2 and TRBJ2-7, reads EPEVTQTPSHQVTQMGQEVILRCVPISNHLYFYWYRQILGQKVEFLVSFYNNEISEKSEIFDDQFSVERPDGSNFTLKIRSTKLEDSAMYFCASSGVMRDFYEQYFGPGTRLTVT.

The V and J genes are TRBV19 and TRBJ1-1, with D uncertain. V was trimmed by 2 bases and J by 2 bases, leaving 18 bases between them. Germline CDR1 reads LNHDA; CDR2 reads SQIVND (reference sequence). This CDR3 region has 17 residues. In nucleotides, the CDR3 is TGTGCCAGTAGTATACCCCACCCGCACTTACCCAACACTGAAGCTTTCTTT. This translates into CASSIPHPHLPNTEAFF.

The chain has TRBV19 and TRBJ2-1, with D possibly called TRBD1 or TRBD2 (5 bases each). This CDR3 contains 15 residues. Trimming shortened V by 1 base and J by 2 bases, and 9 bases separated the two germline ends. Germline V gene sequence: CDR1 LNHDA, CDR2 SQIVND (reference sequence). The DNA of the CDR3 is TGTGCCAGTAGTATAGGGCCGGGGCCCTACAATGAGCAGTTCTTC. Protein product: CASSIGPGPYNEQFF.

This clonotype was counted a few times. The chain recombines TRBV6-1 with TRBJ2-7; 9 bases are shared with TRBD1. Germline assignment: CDR1 MNHNS and CDR2 SASEGT. J was trimmed by 4 bases and V by 6 bases; bases with no gene match: 10. The CDR3 consists of 15 residues. CDR3 sequence (DNA): TGTGCCAGCAGCGGGGACAGGGTGTTAAAATACGAGCAGTACTTC. This codes for CASSGDRVLKYEQYF.

The rearrangement uses TRBV6-1 and TRBJ1-2, with TRBD1 as a possible D gene (5 bases). Germline CDR1 MNHNS, CDR2 SASEGT. The CDR3 runs to 16 residues. V was pared by 10 bases and J by 4 bases, with 25 bases between. CDR3 amino acids: CAIELGVPPVLYGYTF. DNA of the CDR3: TGTGCCATCGAACTGGGGGTCCCTCCCGTTCTCTATGGCTACACCTTC.

The chain has TRBV5-6 and TRBJ2-3; no firm D call. This CDR3 region has 14 residues. Germline lookup yields CDR1 SGHDT and CDR2 YYEEEE. V was pared by 0 bases and J by 1 base, with 6 bases between. CDR3 sequence: CASSLERRTDTQYF. The CDR3 nucleotides are TGTGCCAGCAGCTTGGAACGGCGCACAGATACGCAGTATTTT.

This chain joins TRBV11-1 and TRBJ2-1; 12 bases are shared with TRBD2. Germline CDR1 and CDR2: SGHAT and FQDESV (reference sequence). V lost 3 bases, J lost 8 bases, and 14 bases stayed unmatched. CDR3 length equals 18 residues. The CDR3 nucleotides are TGTGCCAGCAGCTTTCCCTTACTAGCGGGAGGCCTGGGGGATGAGCAGTTCTTC. It is translated as CASSFPLLAGGLGDEQFF.

The V and J genes are TRBV12-3 or TRBV12-4 and TRBJ1-4; 8 positions match TRBD1. J was trimmed by 3 bases and V by 6 bases; bases with no gene match: 6. This CDR3 has 15 amino acids. Here the CDR3 DNA reads TGTGCCAGCAGGGTAGACAGGGGCCCTAATGAAAAACTGTTTTTT. Its translation is CASRVDRGPNEKLFF.

This chain links TRBV12-3 or TRBV12-4 with TRBJ2-1; D ambiguous. The CDR3 is made up of 15 amino acids. The ends were cut back, 5 bases at V and 4 bases at J, with 15 bases in the middle. The CDR3 loop reads CASSPTSAWYNEQFF. The CDR3 coding sequence is TGTGCCAGCAGTCCCACCTCCGCTTGGTACAATGAGCAGTTCTTC.

This sequence joins TRBV27 and TRBJ2-3, with D hard to call. Germline V gene data show CDR1 as MNHEY and CDR2 as SMNVEV (reference sequence). Trimming removed 4 bases at V and 6 bases at J, with 8 bases between. The CDR3 covers 12 residues. DNA for the CDR3: TGTGCCAGCAGTTCCTACAGCGATACGCAGTATTTT. Its translation: CASSSYSDTQYF.

The V gene is TRBV4-1, the J gene TRBJ1-3; D is perhaps TRBD1 (6 bases). The V end lost 1 base, the J end lost 2 bases, and 18 bases lay between the germline ends. The length of the CDR3 is 18 residues. Germline V gives CDR1 MGHRA, CDR2 YSYEKL. This chain's CDR3 is CASSQVSQGMGAGNTIYF. Written as DNA, the CDR3 is TGCGCCAGCAGCCAAGTATCCCAGGGGATGGGGGCTGGAAACACCATATATTTT.

The rearrangement uses TRBV4-1 and TRBJ1-3; D not resolved. Germline values: CDR1 MGHRA, CDR2 YSYEKL. Trimming shortened V by 3 bases and J by 1 base, and 1 base separated the two germline ends. This CDR3 is built from 12 residues. In DNA form, the CDR3 reads TGCGCCAGCAGCCAGTCTGGAAACACCATATATTTT. Encoded protein: CASSQSGNTIYF.

The chain recombines TRBV7-9 with TRBJ2-7; D remains unclear. Germline assignment: CDR1 SEHNR and CDR2 FQNEAQ (reference sequence). The CDR3 has 13 residues. Trimming removed 8 bases at V and 0 bases at J, with 11 bases between. The CDR3 protein is CASSPRSSYEQYF. The CDR3 nucleotides read TGTGCCAGCTCCCCACGCAGCTCCTACGAGCAGTACTTC. Looking up the rest from reference TRBV7-9 and TRBJ2-7 gives the full variable domain: DTGVSQNPRHKITKRGQNVTFRCDPISEHNRLYWYRQTLGQGPEFLTYFQNEAQLEKSRLLSDRFSAERPKGSFSTLEIQRTEQGDSAMYLCASSPRSSYEQYFGPGTRLTVT.

This chain connects TRBV28 to TRBJ1-3; perhaps TRBD1 as D (5 bases). Germline CDR1 MDHEN, CDR2 SYDVKM. The V and J ends lost 3 bases and 2 bases respectively, with 8 bases between them. The CDR3 sequence is 14 residues long. CDR3 coding DNA: TGTGCCAGCAGTTTGGGAGGGGCTGGAAACACCATATATTTT. As protein: CASSLGGAGNTIYF.

This clonotype was observed a few times. V and J are TRBV6-5 and TRBJ2-7, with D possibly being TRBD2 (7 bases). CDR3 size: 14 residues. Germline lookup yields CDR1 MNHEY and CDR2 SVGAGI. The V end lost 4 bases, the J end lost 2 bases, and 12 bases lay between the germline ends. The CDR3 DNA follows: TGTGCCAGCAGTTCGTGGGAGGGGGCCTACGAGCAGTACTTC. As protein: CASSSWEGAYEQYF.

This chain uses TRBV19 with TRBJ1-1; no definite D call. The germline V gene encodes CDR1 LNHDA and CDR2 SQIVND (reference sequence). This CDR3 is built from 12 residues. The V and J ends lost 7 bases and 6 bases respectively, with 12 bases between them. CDR3 sequence: CASMDGVAEAFF. The DNA for the CDR3 is TGTGCCAGTATGGATGGGGTGGCTGAAGCTTTCTTT.

DNA of the CDR3: TGTGCCAGCAGTTCATTGGACAGCCAGGAGTACACTGAAGCTTTCTTT. Translated, it gives CASSSLDSQEYTEAFF. The chain carries TRBV12-3 or TRBV12-4 and TRBJ1-1; maybe TRBD1 (6 bases). The CDR3 contains 16 residues. V lost 4 bases and J lost 3, with 18 bases in between.

The chain recombines TRBV11-2 with TRBJ1-4; no definite D call. The germline V and J ends were trimmed by 0 bases and 5 bases, with 10 bases remaining between them. Germline V CDR1 and CDR2: SGHAT, FQNNGV. The CDR3 is 15 residues long. CDR3 residues: CASSLDPDTNEKLFF. DNA for the CDR3: TGTGCCAGCAGCTTAGATCCCGACACCAATGAAAAACTGTTTTTT.

This clonotype was seen once. At one of its ends the junction is not consistent with the germline gene, which may arise from a read error. V and J are TRBV12-3 or TRBV12-4 and TRBJ2-7; 14 bases fit TRBD2. The CDR3 has 15 amino acids. CDR3 DNA sequence: TGTGCCAGCAGTTCTGGGACTAGCGGGGGCTACGAGCAGTGCTTC. Its protein is CASSSGTSGGYEQCF.

This chain links TRBV2 with TRBJ2-3; the match to TRBD2 covers 8 bases. Per the germline V gene, CDR1 is SNHLY and CDR2 is FYNNEI. The CDR3 sequence is 19 residues long. V trimming: 0 bases; J trimming: 2 bases; junction bases outside the gene matches: 13. The CDR3 sequence is CASSEALQGLAGSTDTQYF. CDR3 sequence (DNA): TGTGCCAGCAGTGAAGCGCTTCAGGGGCTAGCGGGTTCCACAGATACGCAGTATTTT.

This sequence joins TRBV21-1 and TRBJ2-1. TRBV21-1 is assigned pseudogene status. The CDR3 loop spans 17 amino acids. CDR3 protein: CASSAEIATPSDNEQFF. CDR3 DNA sequence: TGTGCCAGCAGTGCTGAGATAGCTACACCATCCGACAATGAGCAGTTCTTC.

The rearrangement uses TRBV7-9 and TRBJ2-7; tentative D call: TRBD2 (6 bases). The V gene lost 7 bases and the J gene lost 3 bases, with 10 bases spanning the gap. Germline assignment: CDR1 SEHNR and CDR2 FQNEAQ (reference sequence). The CDR3 is made up of 12 amino acids. CDR3 bases: TGTGCCAGCACCCTCGGGGGCTACGAGCAGTACTTC. Protein: CASTLGGYEQYF.

This clonotype was observed a few times. The rearrangement uses TRBV4-3 and TRBJ1-5; D unresolved. The CDR3 length is 12 residues. V dropped 3 bases and J dropped 9 bases, with 9 bases sitting between them. Germline CDR1 reads LGHNA; CDR2 reads YSLEER. For the CDR3, the DNA is TGCGCCAGCAGCCAGGGGAGTGGGCCCCAGCATTTT. This codes for CASSQGSGPQHF.

The chain couples TRBV5-1 to TRBJ2-1; D might be TRBD2 (6 bases). The CDR3 sequence is 16 residues long. V lost 0 bases, J lost 4 bases, and 14 bases lay in between. Germline V lookup: CDR1 SGHRS, CDR2 YFSETQ. CDR3 in amino acids: CASSLAGTYSYNEQFF. In DNA form, the CDR3 reads TGCGCCAGCAGCTTGGCCGGGACTTACTCTTACAATGAGCAGTTCTTC.

V gene TRBV7-3 combines with J gene TRBJ2-1, with 9 bases identical to TRBD2. The ends lost 2 bases at V and 3 bases at J; junction bases unmatched: 5. This CDR3 region has 16 residues. Per germline, CDR1 SGHTA and CDR2 FQGTGA. This CDR3 is CASSLGLAGFYNEQFF. The CDR3 DNA sequence: TGTGCCAGCAGCTTAGGCCTAGCGGGGTTCTACAATGAGCAGTTCTTC.